The sample holds a few counts of the clone carrying this T cell receptor (beta chain). Its antigen is not known. The study profiled TCR beta VDJ and CDR3 using genomic DNA as template. TCRdb re-analysed the reads in MiXCR, keeping a single row per CDR3 protein. The sample consists of around 430,000 distinct CDR3 sequences, around 33% of them appearing once. The data originate from a study of CD8+CD57+ T cells in acquired aplastic anemia. Study-level information: Mean yield of DNA from sorted CD4+ and CD8+ cells was 3.2 ug. Broader study findings: Controls and patients did not differ significantly in CD8+ Simpson's diversity. Patients and controls were found to share more than 25 CD8+ CDR3 sequences.

CDR1 and CDR2 (germline): LGHDT, YNNKEL (reference sequence). The CDR3 totals 14 residues. V was trimmed by 1 base and J by 5 bases, leaving 11 bases between them. Patients who underwent sequencing had shown CD8+CD57+ cell expansion by flow cytometry. When blood sampling took place, the patients had received no therapy. The specimen was sorted CD4+, CD8+, or CD8+CD57+ T cells (not recorded which) from PBMCs. This receptor was obtained from a human donor with aplastic anemia. The gene calls are TRBV3-1 and TRBJ1-1; D ambiguous. CDR3 region: CASSQGHGGTEAFF. The CDR3 DNA is TGTGCCAGCAGCCAAGGTCACGGCGGAACTGAAGCTTTCTTT.